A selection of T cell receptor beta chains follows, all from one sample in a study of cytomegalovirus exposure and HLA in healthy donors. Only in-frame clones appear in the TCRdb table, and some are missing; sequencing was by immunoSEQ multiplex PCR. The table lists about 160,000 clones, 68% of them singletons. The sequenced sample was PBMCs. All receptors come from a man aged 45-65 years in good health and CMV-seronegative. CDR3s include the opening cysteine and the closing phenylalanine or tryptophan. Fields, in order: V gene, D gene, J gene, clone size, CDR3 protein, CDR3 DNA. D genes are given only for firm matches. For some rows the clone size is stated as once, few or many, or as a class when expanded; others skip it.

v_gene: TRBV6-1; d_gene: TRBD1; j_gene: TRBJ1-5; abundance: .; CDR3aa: CASSGGQVRGDQPQHF; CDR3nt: TGTGCCAGCAGTGGAGGACAGGTGAGGGGGGATCAGCCCCAGCATTTT
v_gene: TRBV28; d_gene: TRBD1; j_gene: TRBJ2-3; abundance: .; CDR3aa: CASRTDRVGRTDTQYF; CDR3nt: TGTGCCAGCAGAACGGACAGGGTGGGCCGCACAGATACGCAGTATTTT
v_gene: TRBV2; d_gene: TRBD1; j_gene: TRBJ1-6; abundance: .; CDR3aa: CASSTYRDSNSPLHF; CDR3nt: TGTGCCAGCAGTACCTACCGGGACAGCAATTCACCCCTCCACTTT
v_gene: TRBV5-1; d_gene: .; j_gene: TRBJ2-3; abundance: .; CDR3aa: CASSSLRGRGATDTQYF; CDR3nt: TGCGCCAGCAGCTCCCTCCGGGGACGGGGGGCCACAGATACGCAGTATTTT
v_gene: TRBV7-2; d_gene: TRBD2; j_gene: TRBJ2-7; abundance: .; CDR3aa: CASSLRASGGAKYEQYF; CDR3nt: TGTGCCAGCAGCTTAAGGGCTAGCGGGGGGGCCAAGTACGAGCAGTACTTC
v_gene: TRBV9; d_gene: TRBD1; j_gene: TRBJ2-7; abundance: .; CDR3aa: CASSPRYGQAVFYEQYF; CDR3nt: TGTGCCAGCAGCCCTCGATATGGACAGGCCGTCTTCTACGAGCAGTACTTC
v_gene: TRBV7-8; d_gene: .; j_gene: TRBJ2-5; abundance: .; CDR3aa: CASSSTGFGETQYF; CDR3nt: TGTGCCAGCAGCTCTACAGGGTTCGGGGAGACCCAGTACTTC
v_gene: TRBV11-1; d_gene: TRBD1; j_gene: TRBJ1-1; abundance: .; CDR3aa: CASSLNRGVNTEAFF; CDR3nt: TGTGCCAGCAGCCTTAACAGGGGGGTGAACACTGAGGCTTTCTTT
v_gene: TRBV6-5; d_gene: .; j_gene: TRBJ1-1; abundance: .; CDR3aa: CASSYSDSNTEAFF; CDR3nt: TGTGCCAGCAGTTACTCCGACAGTAACACTGAAGCTTTCTTT
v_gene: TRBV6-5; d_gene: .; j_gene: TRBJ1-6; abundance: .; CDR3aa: CASSYVAGTINSPLHF; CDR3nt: TGTGCCAGCAGTTACGTAGCCGGGACAATCAATTCACCCCTCCACTTT
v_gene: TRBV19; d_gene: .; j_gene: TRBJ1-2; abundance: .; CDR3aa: CASSMTGLGYTF; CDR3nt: TGTGCCAGTAGTATGACAGGATTGGGCTACACCTTC
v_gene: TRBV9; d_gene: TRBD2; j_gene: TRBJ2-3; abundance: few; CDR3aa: CASSVDPPGGGSTDTQYF; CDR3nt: TGTGCCAGCAGCGTAGACCCTCCCGGCGGGGGGAGCACAGATACGCAGTATTTT
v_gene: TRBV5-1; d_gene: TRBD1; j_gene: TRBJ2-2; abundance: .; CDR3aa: CASSLIGQGALSTGELFF; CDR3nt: TGCGCCAGCAGCTTGATTGGACAGGGGGCGCTGAGCACCGGGGAGCTGTTTTTT
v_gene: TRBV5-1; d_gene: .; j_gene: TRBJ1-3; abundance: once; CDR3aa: CASSSPREGRNTIYF; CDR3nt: TGCGCCAGCAGCTCCCCGCGCGAGGGTCGAAACACCATATATTTT
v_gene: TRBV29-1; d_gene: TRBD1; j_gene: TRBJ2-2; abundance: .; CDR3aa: CSDWDRGRAGELFF; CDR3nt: TGCAGCGATTGGGACAGGGGGAGAGCCGGGGAGCTGTTTTTT
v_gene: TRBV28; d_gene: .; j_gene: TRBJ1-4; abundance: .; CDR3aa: CASSLMYGPSGEKLFF; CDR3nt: TGTGCCAGCAGTTTAATGTATGGGCCCTCTGGCGAAAAACTGTTTTTT
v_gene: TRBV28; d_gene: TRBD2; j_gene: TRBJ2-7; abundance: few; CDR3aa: CASSPAGRGYEQYF; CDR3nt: TGTGCCAGCAGTCCTGCAGGGAGGGGATACGAGCAGTACTTC
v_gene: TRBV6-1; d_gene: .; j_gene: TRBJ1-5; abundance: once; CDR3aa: CASTLGTGQPQHF; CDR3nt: TGTGCCAGCACCTTAGGAACGGGACAGCCCCAGCATTTT
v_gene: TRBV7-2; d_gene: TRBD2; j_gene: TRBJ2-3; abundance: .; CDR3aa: CASSLGRGGGTDTQYF; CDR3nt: TGTGCCAGCAGCTTAGGCCGGGGGGGAGGCACAGATACGCAGTATTTT
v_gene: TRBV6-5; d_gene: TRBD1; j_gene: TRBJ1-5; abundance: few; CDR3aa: CASSYSKDRGNQPQHF; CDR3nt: TGTGCCAGCAGTTACTCGAAGGACAGGGGCAATCAGCCCCAGCATTTT
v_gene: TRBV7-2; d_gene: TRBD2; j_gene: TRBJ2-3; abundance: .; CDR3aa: CASSLGGLAGGPTDTQYF; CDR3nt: TGTGCCAGCAGCTTAGGGGGACTAGCGGGGGGCCCCACAGATACGCAGTATTTT
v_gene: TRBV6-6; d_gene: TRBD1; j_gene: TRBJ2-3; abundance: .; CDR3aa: CASSYSGTDTDTQYF; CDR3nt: TGTGCCAGCAGTTACTCCGGGACAGACACAGATACGCAGTATTTT
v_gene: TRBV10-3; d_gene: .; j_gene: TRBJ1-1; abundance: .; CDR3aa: CAISESGGVTEAFF; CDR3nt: TGTGCCATCAGTGAGTCTGGGGGGGTGACTGAGGCTTTCTTT
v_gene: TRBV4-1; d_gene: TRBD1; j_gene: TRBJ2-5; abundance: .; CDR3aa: CASSQEKGRDRGTETQYF; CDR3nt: TGCGCCAGCAGCCAAGAGAAAGGCCGGGACAGGGGAACAGAGACCCAGTACTTC
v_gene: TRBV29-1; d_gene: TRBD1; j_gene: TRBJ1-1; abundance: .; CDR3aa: CSATPTGQGPSAEAFF; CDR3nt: TGCAGCGCTACCCCGACTGGACAGGGTCCGAGCGCTGAAGCTTTCTTT
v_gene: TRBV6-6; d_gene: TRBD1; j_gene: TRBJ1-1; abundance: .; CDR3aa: CASRGTGWNTEAFF; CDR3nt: TGTGCCAGCAGGGGGACAGGGTGGAACACTGAAGCTTTCTTT
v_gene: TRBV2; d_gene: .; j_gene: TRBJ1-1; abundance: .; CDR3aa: CASTTSGGHTEAFF; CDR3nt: TGTGCCAGCACCACTTCGGGGGGCCACACTGAAGCTTTCTTT
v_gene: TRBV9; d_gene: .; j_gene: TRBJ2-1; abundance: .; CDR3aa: CASSVATGTSSYNEQFF; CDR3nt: TGTGCCAGCAGCGTAGCTACAGGGACATCCTCCTACAATGAGCAGTTCTTC
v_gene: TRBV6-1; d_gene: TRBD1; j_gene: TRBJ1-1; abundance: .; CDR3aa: CASIDRGRGTEAFF; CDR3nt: TGTGCCAGCATCGACAGGGGGCGTGGGACTGAAGCTTTCTTT
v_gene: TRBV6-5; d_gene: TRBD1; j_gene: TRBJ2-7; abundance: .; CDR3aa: CASSSTTGGSYEQYF; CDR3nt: TGTGCCAGCAGCTCGACGACAGGGGGCTCCTACGAGCAGTACTTC
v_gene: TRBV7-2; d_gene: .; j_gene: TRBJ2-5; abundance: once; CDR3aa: CASSLRGRTQETQYF; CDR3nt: TGTGCCAGCAGCTTACGCGGCAGAACCCAAGAGACCCAGTACTTC
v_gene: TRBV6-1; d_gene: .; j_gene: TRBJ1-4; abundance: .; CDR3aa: CASSWDSHRGEKLFF; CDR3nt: TGTGCCAGCAGTTGGGACTCCCATCGGGGTGAAAAACTGTTTTTT
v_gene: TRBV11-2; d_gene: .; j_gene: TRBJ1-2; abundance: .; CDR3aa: CASSLDSGDHGYTF; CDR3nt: TGTGCCAGCAGCTTAGACTCCGGGGATCATGGCTACACCTTC
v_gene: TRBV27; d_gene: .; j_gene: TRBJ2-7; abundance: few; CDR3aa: CASSTRSGTSYEQYF; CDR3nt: TGTGCCAGCAGTACCAGGTCCGGGACTTCCTACGAGCAGTACTTC
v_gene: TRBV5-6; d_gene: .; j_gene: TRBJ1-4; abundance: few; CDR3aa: CASSLRGEDLNEKLFF; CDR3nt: TGTGCCAGCAGCCTACGAGGGGAGGATTTAAATGAAAAACTGTTTTTT
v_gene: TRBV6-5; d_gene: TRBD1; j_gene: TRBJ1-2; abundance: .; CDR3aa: CASSYGQARGYTF; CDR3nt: TGTGCCAGCAGTTACGGACAGGCCAGGGGCTACACCTTC
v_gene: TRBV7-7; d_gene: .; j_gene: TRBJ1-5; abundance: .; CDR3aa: CASSLNAGATQHF; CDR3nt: TGTGCTAGCAGCTTAAATGCAGGGGCGACCCAGCATTTT
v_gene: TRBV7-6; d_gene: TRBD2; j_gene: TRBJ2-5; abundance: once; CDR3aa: CASSLQVAGVQETQYF; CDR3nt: TGTGCCAGCAGCTTACAGGTAGCGGGGGTGCAAGAGACCCAGTACTTC
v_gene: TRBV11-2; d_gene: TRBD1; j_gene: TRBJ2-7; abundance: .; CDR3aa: CASSLWGTGGEQYF; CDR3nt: TGTGCCAGCAGCTTGTGGGGGACAGGAGGCGAGCAGTACTTC
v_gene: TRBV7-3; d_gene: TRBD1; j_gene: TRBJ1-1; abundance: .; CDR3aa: CASSPSRGLNTEAFF; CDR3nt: TGTGCCAGCAGCCCGAGTAGGGGGCTTAACACTGAAGCTTTCTTT
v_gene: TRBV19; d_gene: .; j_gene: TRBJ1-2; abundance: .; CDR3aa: CASSMRALSNYGYTF; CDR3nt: TGTGCCAGTAGTATGAGGGCCTTGTCTAACTATGGCTACACCTTC
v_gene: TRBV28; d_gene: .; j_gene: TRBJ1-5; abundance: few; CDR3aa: CATSGNANQPQHF; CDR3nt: TGTGCCACTTCAGGGAACGCCAATCAGCCCCAGCATTTT
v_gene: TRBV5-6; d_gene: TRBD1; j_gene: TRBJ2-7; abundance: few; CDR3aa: CASSRRGQGPPTGEQYF; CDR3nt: TGTGCCAGCAGTCGGAGGGGACAGGGTCCCCCCACAGGCGAGCAGTACTTC
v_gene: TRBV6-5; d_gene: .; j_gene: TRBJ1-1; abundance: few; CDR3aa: CASSYRTAGTEAFF; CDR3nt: TGTGCCAGCAGTTACAGGACAGCGGGGACTGAAGCTTTCTTT
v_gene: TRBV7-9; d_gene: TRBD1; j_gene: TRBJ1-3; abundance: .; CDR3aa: CASSFDRERGNTIYF; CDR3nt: TGTGCCAGCAGCTTTGACAGGGAGAGGGGAAACACCATATATTTT
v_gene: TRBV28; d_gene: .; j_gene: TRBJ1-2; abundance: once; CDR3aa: CASSPGGGWGYTF; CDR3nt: TGTGCCAGCAGCCCCGGGGGGGGATGGGGCTACACCTTC
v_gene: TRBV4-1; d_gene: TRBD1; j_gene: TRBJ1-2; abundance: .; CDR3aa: CASSPIFRDRSGGYTF; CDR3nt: TGCGCCAGCAGCCCTATCTTCCGGGACAGGAGCGGGGGCTACACCTTC
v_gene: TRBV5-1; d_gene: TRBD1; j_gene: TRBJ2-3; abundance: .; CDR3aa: CASSPTGQPNTDTQYF; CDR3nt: TGCGCCAGCAGCCCCACGGGACAGCCAAATACAGATACGCAGTATTTT
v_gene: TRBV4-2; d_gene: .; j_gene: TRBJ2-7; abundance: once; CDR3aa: CASSQRTADFDEQYF; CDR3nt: TGTGCCAGCAGCCAAAGAACAGCCGATTTTGACGAGCAGTACTTC
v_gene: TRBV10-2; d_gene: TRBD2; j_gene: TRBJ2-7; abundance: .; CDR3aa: CASSSTSAYEQYF; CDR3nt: TGCGCCAGCAGCTCGACTAGCGCCTACGAGCAGTACTTC
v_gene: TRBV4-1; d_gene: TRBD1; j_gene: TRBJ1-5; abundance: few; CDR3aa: CASSHGPVGSGTAHGSNQPQHF; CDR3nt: TGCGCCAGCAGCCACGGCCCGGTAGGCTCAGGGACAGCCCATGGGAGCAATCAGCCCCAGCATTTT
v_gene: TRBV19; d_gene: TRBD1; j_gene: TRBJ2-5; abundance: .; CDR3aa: CASSLLMDRGETQYF; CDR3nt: TGTGCCAGTAGTCTTCTTATGGACAGGGGAGAGACCCAGTACTTC
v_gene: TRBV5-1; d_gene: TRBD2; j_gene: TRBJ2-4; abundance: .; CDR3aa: CASSLSGGANIQYF; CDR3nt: TGCGCCAGCAGCTTAAGCGGGGGGGCGAACATTCAGTACTTC
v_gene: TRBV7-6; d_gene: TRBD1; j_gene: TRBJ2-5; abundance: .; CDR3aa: CASSPARTGLEETQYF; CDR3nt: TGTGCCAGCAGCCCCGCCCGGACAGGGCTCGAAGAGACCCAGTACTTC